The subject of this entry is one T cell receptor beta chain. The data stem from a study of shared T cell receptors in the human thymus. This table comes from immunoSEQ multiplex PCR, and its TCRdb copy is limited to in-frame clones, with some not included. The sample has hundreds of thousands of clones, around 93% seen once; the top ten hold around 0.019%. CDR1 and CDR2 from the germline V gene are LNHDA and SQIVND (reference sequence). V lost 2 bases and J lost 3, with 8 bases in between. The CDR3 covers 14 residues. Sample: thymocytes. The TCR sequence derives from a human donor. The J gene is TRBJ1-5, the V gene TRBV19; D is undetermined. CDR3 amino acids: CASSIRDNNQPQHF. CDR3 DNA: TGTGCCAGTAGTATAAGAGATAACAATCAGCCCCAGCATTTT.